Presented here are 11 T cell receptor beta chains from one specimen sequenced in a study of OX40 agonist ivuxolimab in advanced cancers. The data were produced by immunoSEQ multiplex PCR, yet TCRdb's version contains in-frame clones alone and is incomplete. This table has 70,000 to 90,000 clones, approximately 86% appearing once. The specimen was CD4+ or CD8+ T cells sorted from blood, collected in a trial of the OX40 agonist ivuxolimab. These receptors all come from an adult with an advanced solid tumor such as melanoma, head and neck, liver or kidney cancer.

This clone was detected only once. The CDR3 DNA reads TGTGCCAGCAGCTTGGGTGAGAGGGGCGCAAGCACAGATACGCAGTATTTT. It translates to CASSLGERGASTDTQYF. The chain links TRBV7-2 to TRBJ2-3; D is possibly TRBD1 or TRBD2 (5 bases each). V was trimmed by 3 bases and J by 0 bases, leaving 16 bases between them. This CDR3 comprises 17 residues. Germline lookup yields CDR1 SGHTA and CDR2 FQGNSA.

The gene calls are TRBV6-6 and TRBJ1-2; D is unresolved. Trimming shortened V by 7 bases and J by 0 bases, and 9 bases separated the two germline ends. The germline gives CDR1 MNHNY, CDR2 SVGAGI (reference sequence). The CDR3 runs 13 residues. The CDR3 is CASTPGSNYGYTF. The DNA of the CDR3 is TGTGCCAGCACTCCAGGTTCTAACTATGGCTACACCTTC.

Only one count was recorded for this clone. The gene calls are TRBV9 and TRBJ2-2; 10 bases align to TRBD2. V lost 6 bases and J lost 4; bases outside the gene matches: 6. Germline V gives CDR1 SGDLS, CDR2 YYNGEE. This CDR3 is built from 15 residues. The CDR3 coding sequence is TGTGCCAGCAACCCCGGGACTAGCGTCACCGGGGAGCTGTTTTTT. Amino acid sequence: CASNPGTSVTGELFF.

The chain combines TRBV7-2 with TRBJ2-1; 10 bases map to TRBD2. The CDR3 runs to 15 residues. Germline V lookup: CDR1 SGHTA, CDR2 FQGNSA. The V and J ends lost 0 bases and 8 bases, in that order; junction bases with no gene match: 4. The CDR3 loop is CASSLASGGADEQFF. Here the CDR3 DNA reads TGTGCCAGCAGCTTAGCGAGCGGGGGGGCCGATGAGCAGTTCTTC.

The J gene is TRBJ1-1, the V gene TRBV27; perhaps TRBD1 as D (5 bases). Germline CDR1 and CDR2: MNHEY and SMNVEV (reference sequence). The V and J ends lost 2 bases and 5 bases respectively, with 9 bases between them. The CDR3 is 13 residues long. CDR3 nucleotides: TGTGCCAGCAGTTTAATGAGGGGAACTGAAGCTTTCTTT. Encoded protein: CASSLMRGTEAFF.

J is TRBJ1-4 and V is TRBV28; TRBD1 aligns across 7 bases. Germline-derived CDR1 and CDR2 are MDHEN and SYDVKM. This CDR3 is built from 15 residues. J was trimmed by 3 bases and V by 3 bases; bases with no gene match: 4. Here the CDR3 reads CASSFEGAANEKLFF. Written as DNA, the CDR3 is TGTGCCAGCAGTTTTGAGGGGGCGGCTAATGAAAAACTGTTTTTT.

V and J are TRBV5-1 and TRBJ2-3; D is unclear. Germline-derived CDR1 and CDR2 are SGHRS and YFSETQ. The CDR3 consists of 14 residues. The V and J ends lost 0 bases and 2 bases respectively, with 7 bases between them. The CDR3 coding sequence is TGCGCCAGCAGCTTGGCCTCGGTCACAGATACGCAGTATTTT. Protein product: CASSLASVTDTQYF.

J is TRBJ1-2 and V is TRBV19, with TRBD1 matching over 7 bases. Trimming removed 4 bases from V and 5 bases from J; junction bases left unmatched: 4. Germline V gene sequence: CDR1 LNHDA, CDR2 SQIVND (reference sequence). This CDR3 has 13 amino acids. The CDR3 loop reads CASSRGGQYGYTF. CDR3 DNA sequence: TGTGCCAGTAGTAGAGGGGGACAGTATGGCTACACCTTC.

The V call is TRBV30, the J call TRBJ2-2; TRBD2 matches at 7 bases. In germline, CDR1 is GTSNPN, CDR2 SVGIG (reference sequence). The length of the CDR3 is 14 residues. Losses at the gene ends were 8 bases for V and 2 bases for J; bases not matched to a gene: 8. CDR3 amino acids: CAGGGGSNTGELFF. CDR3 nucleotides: TGTGCCGGCGGGGGAGGGAGTAACACCGGGGAGCTGTTTTTT.

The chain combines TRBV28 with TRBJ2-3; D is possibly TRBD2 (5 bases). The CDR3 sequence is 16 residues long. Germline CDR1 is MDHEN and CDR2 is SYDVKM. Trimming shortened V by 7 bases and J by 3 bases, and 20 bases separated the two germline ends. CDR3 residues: CASTVPSFTGTDTQYF. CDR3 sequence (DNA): TGTGCCAGCACAGTACCCAGCTTTACGGGGACAGATACGCAGTATTTT.

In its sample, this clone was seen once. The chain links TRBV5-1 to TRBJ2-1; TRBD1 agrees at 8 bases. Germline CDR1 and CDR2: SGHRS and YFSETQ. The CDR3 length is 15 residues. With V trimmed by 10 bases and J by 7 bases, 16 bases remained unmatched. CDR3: CAVRLGTGLFNEQFF. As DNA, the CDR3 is TGCGCCGTCCGTTTAGGGACAGGCCTTTTTAATGAGCAGTTCTTC.